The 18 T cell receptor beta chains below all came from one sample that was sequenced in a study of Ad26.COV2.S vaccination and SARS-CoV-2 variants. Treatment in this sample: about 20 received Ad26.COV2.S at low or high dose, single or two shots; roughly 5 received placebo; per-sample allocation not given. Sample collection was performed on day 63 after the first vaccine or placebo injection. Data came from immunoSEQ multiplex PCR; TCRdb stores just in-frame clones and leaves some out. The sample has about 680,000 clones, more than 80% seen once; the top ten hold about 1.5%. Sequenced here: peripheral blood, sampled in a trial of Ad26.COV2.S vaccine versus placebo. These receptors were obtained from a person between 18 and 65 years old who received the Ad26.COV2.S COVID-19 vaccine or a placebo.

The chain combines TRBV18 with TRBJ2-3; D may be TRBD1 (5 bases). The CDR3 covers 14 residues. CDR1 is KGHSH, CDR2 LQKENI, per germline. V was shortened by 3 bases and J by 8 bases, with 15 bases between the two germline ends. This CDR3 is CASSPGRDQATQYF. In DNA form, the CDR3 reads TGTGCCAGCTCACCGGGGCGCGATCAGGCTACGCAGTATTTT.

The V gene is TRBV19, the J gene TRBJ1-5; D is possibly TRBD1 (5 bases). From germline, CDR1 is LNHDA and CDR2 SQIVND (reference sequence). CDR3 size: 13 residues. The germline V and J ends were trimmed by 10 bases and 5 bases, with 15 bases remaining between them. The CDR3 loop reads CATRGEGDQPQHF. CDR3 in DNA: TGTGCCACTAGGGGTGAGGGCGATCAGCCCCAGCATTTT.

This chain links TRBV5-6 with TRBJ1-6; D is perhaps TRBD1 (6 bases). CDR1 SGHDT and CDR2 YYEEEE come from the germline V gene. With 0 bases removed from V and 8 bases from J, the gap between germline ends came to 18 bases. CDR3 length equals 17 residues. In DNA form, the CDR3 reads TGTGCCAGCAGCTTGGGTCGCATTACAGGGAAGTATTCACCCCTCCACTTT. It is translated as CASSLGRITGKYSPLHF.

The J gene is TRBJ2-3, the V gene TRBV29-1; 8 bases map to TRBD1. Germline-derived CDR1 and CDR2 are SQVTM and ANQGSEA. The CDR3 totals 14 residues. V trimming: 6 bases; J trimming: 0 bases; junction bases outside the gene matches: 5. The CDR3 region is CSVGTGWSTDTQYF. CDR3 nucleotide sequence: TGCAGCGTGGGGACAGGTTGGAGCACAGATACGCAGTATTTT.

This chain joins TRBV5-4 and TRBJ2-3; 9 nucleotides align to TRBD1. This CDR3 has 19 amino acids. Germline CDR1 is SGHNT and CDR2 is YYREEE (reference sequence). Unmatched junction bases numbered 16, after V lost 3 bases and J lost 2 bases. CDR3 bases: TGTGCCAGCAGCTCCTTTCTGGGACAGGGAACGGGGCACACAGATACGCAGTATTTT. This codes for CASSSFLGQGTGHTDTQYF.

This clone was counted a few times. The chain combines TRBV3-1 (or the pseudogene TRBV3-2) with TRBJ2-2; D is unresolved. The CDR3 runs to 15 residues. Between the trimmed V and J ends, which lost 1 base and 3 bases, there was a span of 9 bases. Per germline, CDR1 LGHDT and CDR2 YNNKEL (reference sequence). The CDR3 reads CASSQGGSYTGELFF. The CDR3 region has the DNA TGTGCCAGCAGCCAAGGGGGAAGTTACACCGGGGAGCTGTTTTTT.

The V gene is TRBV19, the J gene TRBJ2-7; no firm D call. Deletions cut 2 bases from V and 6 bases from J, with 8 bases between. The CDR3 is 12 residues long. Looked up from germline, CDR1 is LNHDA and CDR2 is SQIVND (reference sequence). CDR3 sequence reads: CASSIYPGEQYF. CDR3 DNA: TGTGCCAGTAGTATATACCCCGGCGAGCAGTACTTC.

The DNA of the CDR3 is TGTGCCAGTACCCCTAGCGGAGGGGGGGAGCTGTTTTTT. Translating it yields CASTPSGGGELFF. V gene TRBV19 combines with J gene TRBJ2-2; 7 nucleotides line up with TRBD2. The ends lost 7 bases at V and 8 bases at J; junction bases unmatched: 7. CDR1 is LNHDA and CDR2 is SQIVND in the germline V gene (reference sequence). The CDR3 consists of 13 residues.

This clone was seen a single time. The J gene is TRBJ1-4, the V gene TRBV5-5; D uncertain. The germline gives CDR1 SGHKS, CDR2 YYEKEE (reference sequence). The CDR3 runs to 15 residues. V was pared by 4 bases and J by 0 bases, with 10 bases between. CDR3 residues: CASSLLAATNEKLFF. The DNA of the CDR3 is TGTGCCAGCAGCCTGCTTGCGGCAACTAATGAAAAACTGTTTTTT.

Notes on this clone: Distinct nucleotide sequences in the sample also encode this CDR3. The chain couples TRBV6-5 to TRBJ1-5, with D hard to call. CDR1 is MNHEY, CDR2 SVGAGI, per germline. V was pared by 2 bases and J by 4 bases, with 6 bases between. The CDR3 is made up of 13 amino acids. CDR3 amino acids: CASSYRSNQPQHF. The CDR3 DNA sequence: TGTGCCAGCAGTTACCGTTCGAATCAGCCCCAGCATTTT.

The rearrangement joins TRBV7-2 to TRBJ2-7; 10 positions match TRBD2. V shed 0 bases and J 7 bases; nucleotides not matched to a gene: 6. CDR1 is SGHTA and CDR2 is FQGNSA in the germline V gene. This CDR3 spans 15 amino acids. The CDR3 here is CASSLAASGGREQYF. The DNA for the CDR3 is TGTGCCAGCAGCTTAGCGGCTAGCGGGGGTCGGGAGCAGTACTTC.

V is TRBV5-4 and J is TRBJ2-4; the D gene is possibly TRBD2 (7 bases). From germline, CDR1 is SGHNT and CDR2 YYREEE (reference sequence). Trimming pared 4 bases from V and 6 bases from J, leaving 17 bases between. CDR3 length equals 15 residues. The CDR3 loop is CASSEGGGGGNIQYF. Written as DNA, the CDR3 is TGTGCCAGCAGCGAGGGGGGCGGGGGAGGAAACATTCAGTACTTC.

The CDR3 is CASSLEAGVTDTQYF. CDR3 sequence (DNA): TGTGCCAGCAGCTTAGAAGCGGGAGTTACAGATACGCAGTATTTT. The V call is TRBV7-2, the J call TRBJ2-3; 8 bases map to TRBD2. With 1 base clipped from V and 3 bases from J, the junction kept 3 bases outside the gene matches. The CDR3 length is 15 residues. Germline CDR1 is SGHTA and CDR2 is FQGNSA.

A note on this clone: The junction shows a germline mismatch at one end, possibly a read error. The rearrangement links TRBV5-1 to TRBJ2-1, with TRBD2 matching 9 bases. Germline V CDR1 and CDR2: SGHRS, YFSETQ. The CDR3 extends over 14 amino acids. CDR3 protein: CASRLLAGNNEQFF. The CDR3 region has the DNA TGCGCCAGCCGCTTACTAGCGGGCAACAATGAGCAGTTCTTC.

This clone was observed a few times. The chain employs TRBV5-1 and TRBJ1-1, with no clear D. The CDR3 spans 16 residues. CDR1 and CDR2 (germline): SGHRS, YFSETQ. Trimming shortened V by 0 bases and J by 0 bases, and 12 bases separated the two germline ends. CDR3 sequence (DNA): TGCGCCAGCAGCTTGGATGGCAGATATATGAACACTGAAGCTTTCTTT. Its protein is CASSLDGRYMNTEAFF.

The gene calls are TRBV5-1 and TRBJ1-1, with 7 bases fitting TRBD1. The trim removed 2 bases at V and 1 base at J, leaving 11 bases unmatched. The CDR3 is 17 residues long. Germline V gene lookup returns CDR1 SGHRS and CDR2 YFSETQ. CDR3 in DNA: TGCGCCAGCAGCTTAAGAGCAGGGGGACTGGAGAACACTGAAGCTTTCTTT. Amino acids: CASSLRAGGLENTEAFF.

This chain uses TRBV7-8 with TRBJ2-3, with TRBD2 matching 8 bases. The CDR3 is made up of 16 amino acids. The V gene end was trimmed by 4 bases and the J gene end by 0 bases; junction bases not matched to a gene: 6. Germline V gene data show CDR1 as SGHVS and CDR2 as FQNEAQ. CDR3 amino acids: CASSYWASGSTDTQYF. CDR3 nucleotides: TGTGCCAGCAGCTACTGGGCTAGCGGGAGCACAGATACGCAGTATTTT.

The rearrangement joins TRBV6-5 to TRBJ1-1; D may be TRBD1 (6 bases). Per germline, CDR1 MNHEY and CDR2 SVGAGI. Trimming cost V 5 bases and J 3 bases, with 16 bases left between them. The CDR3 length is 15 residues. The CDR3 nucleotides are TGTGCCAGCAGTCTAGCACAGGGACGGGACACTGAAGCTTTCTTT. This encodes CASSLAQGRDTEAFF.